A selection of T cell receptor beta chains follows, all from one sample in a study of cytomegalovirus exposure and HLA in healthy donors. Assay used: immunoSEQ multiplex PCR; TCRdb lists only in-frame clones, some missing. The table lists about 97,000 clones, 73% of them singletons. Source material: PBMCs. The origin of the receptors is a man aged 35-49 years in good health and CMV-seronegative. The CDR3 runs from the conserved cysteine through the conserved F or W. The D gene is left open where the match is weak. Some rows have no size entry. The others give once, few or many, or a class for an expanded clone.

d_gene	v_gene	j_gene	abundance	CDR3aa	CDR3nt
TRBD2	TRBV7-7	TRBJ2-3	NA	CASSPGLAGEGDTQYF	TGTGCCAGCAGCCCAGGACTAGCGGGAGAGGGAGATACGCAGTATTTT
TRBD1	TRBV19	TRBJ1-2	NA	CASSIDSTGIFNGYTF	TGTGCCAGTAGTATAGATTCGACAGGGATCTTTAATGGCTACACCTTC
NA	TRBV6-6	TRBJ1-5	NA	CASSYGQGGSNQPQHF	TGTGCCAGCAGTTATGGGCAGGGAGGGAGCAATCAGCCCCAGCATTTT
TRBD1	TRBV2	TRBJ1-3	NA	CASSGDRGNTIYF	TGTGCCAGCAGTGGGGACAGAGGAAACACCATATATTTT
NA	TRBV4-3	TRBJ2-7	NA	CASSQDFEGPGIYEQYF	TGCGCCAGCAGCCAAGATTTTGAGGGCCCGGGTATCTACGAGCAGTACTTC
NA	TRBV7-6	TRBJ1-2	NA	CASSLAYGDGYTF	TGTGCCAGCAGCTTAGCTTACGGTGATGGCTACACCTTC
NA	TRBV7-2	TRBJ1-3	NA	CASSLALIQAGNTIYF	TGTGCCAGCAGCTTAGCGCTAATACAGGCTGGAAACACCATATATTTT
NA	TRBV10-3	TRBJ1-1	NA	CAISDLDRPPFEAFF	TGTGCCATCAGTGACCTCGACAGGCCTCCGTTTGAAGCTTTCTTT
TRBD1	TRBV5-1	TRBJ2-7	NA	CASSPTGTGGDEQYF	TGCGCCAGCAGCCCCACCGGGACAGGGGGCGACGAGCAGTACTTC
TRBD2	TRBV7-2	TRBJ2-5	NA	CASSPGLAGLETQYF	TGTGCCAGCAGCCCGGGACTAGCGGGGTTGGAGACCCAGTACTTC
TRBD1	TRBV29-1	TRBJ2-3	NA	CSVMIRTGTDTQYF	TGCAGCGTGATGATTCGGACAGGGACGGATACGCAGTATTTT
NA	TRBV28	TRBJ2-3	NA	CASSWRTGAGWITDTQYF	TGTGCCAGCAGTTGGAGAACTGGAGCAGGGTGGATCACAGATACGCAGTATTTT
TRBD2	TRBV7-2	TRBJ2-1	NA	CASSPPGGGEQFF	TGTGCCAGCAGCCCTCCGGGGGGGGGTGAGCAGTTCTTC
TRBD2	TRBV6-9	TRBJ2-5	NA	CASSFLAGGETQYF	TGTGCCAGCAGTTTTCTAGCGGGGGGAGAGACCCAGTACTTC
NA	TRBV6-1	TRBJ2-7	NA	CASSELGGLLTYEQYF	TGTGCCAGCAGTGAATTGGGGGGGCTACTGACCTACGAGCAGTACTTC
NA	TRBV13	TRBJ1-2	NA	CASSLEGYHGYTF	TGTGCCAGCAGCTTAGAGGGGTACCATGGCTACACCTTC
NA	TRBV18	TRBJ2-3	once	CASSPTDSSTDTQYF	TGTGCCAGCTCACCTACGGACAGTAGCACAGATACGCAGTATTTT
NA	TRBV15	TRBJ1-5	NA	CATSGGVGNQPQHF	TGTGCCACCAGCGGCGGAGTCGGCAATCAGCCCCAGCATTTT
TRBD2	TRBV7-7	TRBJ2-7	NA	CASGRAGSYEQYF	TGTGCCAGCGGGAGGGCAGGGTCCTACGAGCAGTACTTC
NA	TRBV30	TRBJ2-1	NA	CAWSVRGGTYNEQFF	TGTGCCTGGAGTGTACGCGGGGGCACCTACAATGAGCAGTTCTTC
NA	TRBV10-3	TRBJ1-2	NA	CAISEVGGPHTF	TGTGCCATCAGTGAGGTTGGAGGGCCTCACACCTTC
NA	TRBV5-1	TRBJ1-4	once	CASSPSVGSNEKLFF	TGCGCCAGCAGCCCTAGTGTAGGATCTAATGAAAAACTGTTTTTT
NA	TRBV5-6	TRBJ2-3	NA	CASRVAGDPRQDTQYF	TGTGCCAGCAGAGTGGCAGGGGACCCCCGACAGGATACGCAGTATTTT
NA	TRBV5-6	TRBJ1-2	NA	CASSPPQWRNYGYTF	TGTGCCAGCAGCCCCCCTCAGTGGCGGAACTATGGCTACACCTTC
NA	TRBV5-6	TRBJ1-1	NA	CASSLGFEGRDTEAFF	TGTGCCAGCAGTCTCGGGTTTGAGGGTCGGGACACTGAAGCTTTCTTT
TRBD2	TRBV6-1	TRBJ2-3	NA	CASTYTTSGGVYF	TGTGCCAGCACCTATACCACTAGCGGGGGGGTGTATTTT
TRBD1	TRBV5-1	TRBJ2-5	once	CASRLMTGDGETQYF	TGCGCCAGCAGACTGATGACAGGGGATGGAGAGACCCAGTACTTC
NA	TRBV7-9	TRBJ2-3	few	CASSPGTRGPTDTQYF	TGTGCCAGCAGCCCCGGGACTAGGGGGCCCACAGATACGCAGTATTTT
NA	TRBV5-6	TRBJ2-2	NA	CASRSGLNTGELFF	TGTGCCAGCAGGAGCGGCCTGAACACCGGGGAGCTGTTTTTT
NA	TRBV19	TRBJ1-1	many	CASSNRDDTEAFF	TGTGCCAGTAGTAACAGGGACGACACTGAAGCTTTCTTT
TRBD2	TRBV6-4	TRBJ2-7	NA	CASGGTNHSYEQYF	TGTGCCAGCGGCGGGACTAATCACTCCTACGAGCAGTACTTC
NA	TRBV4-2	TRBJ1-2	NA	CASSQEAVYYGYTF	TGTGCCAGCAGCCAAGAGGCCGTTTACTATGGCTACACCTTC
NA	TRBV6-1	TRBJ2-6	few	CASSEVGGSGANVLTF	TGTGCCAGCAGTGAAGTGGGAGGCTCTGGGGCCAACGTCCTGACTTTC
TRBD2	TRBV4-2	TRBJ2-2	NA	CASSRGLAGANTGELFF	TGTGCCAGCAGCCGGGGACTAGCGGGGGCCAACACCGGGGAGCTGTTTTTT
NA	TRBV4-1	TRBJ1-1	many	CASSQVGRIGAFF	TGCGCCAGCAGCCAAGTGGGCAGGATTGGGGCTTTCTTT
NA	TRBV9	TRBJ2-5	NA	CASSAMGGAAETQYF	TGTGCCAGCAGTGCGATGGGGGGGGCCGCGGAGACCCAGTACTTC
NA	TRBV28	TRBJ1-3	NA	CASSSVGGYYSSGNTIYF	TGTGCCAGCAGTTCCGTGGGAGGGTATTATTCTTCTGGAAACACCATATATTTT
TRBD2	TRBV5-4	TRBJ2-5	NA	CASSPASGQETQYF	TGTGCCAGCAGCCCGGCTAGCGGCCAAGAGACCCAGTACTTC
NA	TRBV28	TRBJ1-5	NA	CASSLPQGIQPQHF	TGTGCCAGCAGTTTACCACAGGGTATTCAGCCCCAGCATTTT
NA	TRBV5-1	TRBJ2-3	few	CASSPLPGDTQYF	TGCGCCAGCAGCCCGCTCCCCGGGGATACGCAGTATTTT
TRBD2	TRBV13	TRBJ2-5	NA	CASSLRRAGGLETQYF	TGTGCCAGCAGCCTCCGGCGAGCGGGGGGGCTCGAGACCCAGTACTTC
NA	TRBV19	TRBJ2-2	NA	CASTQGYTGELFF	TGTGCCAGTACTCAGGGGTACACCGGGGAGCTGTTTTTT
TRBD2	TRBV7-2	TRBJ2-5	NA	CASSLAGGTEETQYF	TGTGCCAGCAGCTTGGCGGGGGGTACCGAGGAGACCCAGTACTTC
TRBD2	TRBV6-1	TRBJ2-4	NA	CASSEGGTGVAKNIQYF	TGTGCCAGCAGTGAGGGGGGGACGGGAGTAGCCAAAAACATTCAGTACTTC
NA	TRBV5-1	TRBJ2-7	few	CASSQTGYEQYF	TGCGCCAGCAGCCAAACAGGGTACGAGCAGTACTTC
TRBD2	TRBV7-6	TRBJ2-1	NA	CASSLGVAGGLTNEQFF	TGTGCCAGCAGCTTAGGGGTGGCGGGGGGGTTGACGAATGAGCAGTTCTTC
NA	TRBV6-5	TRBJ2-7	few	CASSRTGAYEQYF	TGTGCCAGCAGTCGCACGGGGGCCTACGAGCAGTACTTC
TRBD2	TRBV25-1	TRBJ2-3	NA	CASSDWTRDTQYF	TGTGCCAGCAGTGACTGGACTAGAGATACGCAGTATTTT
NA	TRBV6-1	TRBJ1-2	NA	CASSYREGLDGYTF	TGTGCCAGCAGCTACAGGGAAGGGCTGGATGGCTACACCTTC
NA	TRBV19	TRBJ2-5	NA	CASSPRGQETQYF	TGTGCCAGTAGTCCGCGGGGTCAAGAGACCCAGTACTTC
TRBD1	TRBV19	TRBJ2-7	NA	CASSMLGTGAWEQYF	TGTGCCAGTAGTATGTTAGGGACAGGGGCTTGGGAGCAGTACTTC
NA	TRBV18	TRBJ2-3	NA	CASSPVSGDTQYF	TGTGCCAGCTCACCAGTCTCCGGGGATACGCAGTATTTT